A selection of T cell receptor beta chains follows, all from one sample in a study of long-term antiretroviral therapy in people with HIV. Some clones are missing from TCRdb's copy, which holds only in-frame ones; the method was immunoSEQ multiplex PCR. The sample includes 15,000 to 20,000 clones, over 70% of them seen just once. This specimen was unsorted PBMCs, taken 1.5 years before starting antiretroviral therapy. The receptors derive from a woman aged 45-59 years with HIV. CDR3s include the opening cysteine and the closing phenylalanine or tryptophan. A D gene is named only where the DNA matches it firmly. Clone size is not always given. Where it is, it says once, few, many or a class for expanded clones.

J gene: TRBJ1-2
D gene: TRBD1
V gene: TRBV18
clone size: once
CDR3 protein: CASSPPGTDGYTF
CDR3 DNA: TGTGCCAGCTCACCACCCGGGACAGATGGCTACACCTTC

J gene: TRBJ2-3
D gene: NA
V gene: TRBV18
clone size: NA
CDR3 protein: CASSPAGAPVADTQYF
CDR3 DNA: TGTGCCAGCTCACCAGCAGGGGCCCCTGTAGCAGATACGCAGTATTTT

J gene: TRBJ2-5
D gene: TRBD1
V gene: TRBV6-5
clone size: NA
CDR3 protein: CASNTGTGNRETQYF
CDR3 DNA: TGTGCCAGCAACACCGGGACAGGGAATCGAGAGACCCAGTACTTC

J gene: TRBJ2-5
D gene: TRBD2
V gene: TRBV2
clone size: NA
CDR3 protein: CASSASGGNRETQYF
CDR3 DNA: TGTGCCAGCAGTGCCAGCGGGGGAAACCGAGAGACCCAGTACTTC

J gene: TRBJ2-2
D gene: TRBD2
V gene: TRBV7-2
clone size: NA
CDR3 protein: CASSLALGLDGGELFF
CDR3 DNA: TGTGCCAGCAGCTTAGCTTTAGGACTAGACGGCGGGGAGCTGTTTTTT

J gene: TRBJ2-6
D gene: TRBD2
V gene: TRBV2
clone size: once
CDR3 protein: CASSASQGGGANVLTF
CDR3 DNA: TGTGCCAGCAGCGCGTCCCAGGGAGGGGGGGCCAACGTCCTGACTTTC

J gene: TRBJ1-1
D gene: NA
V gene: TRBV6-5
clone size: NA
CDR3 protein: CASSSRLNTEAFF
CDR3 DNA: TGTGCCAGCAGTTCACGTCTGAACACTGAAGCTTTCTTT

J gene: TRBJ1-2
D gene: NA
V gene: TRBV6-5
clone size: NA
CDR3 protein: CASNGGYGYTF
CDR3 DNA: TGTGCCAGCAATGGCGGCTATGGCTACACCTTC

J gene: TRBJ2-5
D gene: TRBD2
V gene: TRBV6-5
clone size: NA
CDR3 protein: CASVTSGGETQYF
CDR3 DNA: TGTGCCAGCGTCACTAGCGGGGGTGAGACCCAGTACTTC

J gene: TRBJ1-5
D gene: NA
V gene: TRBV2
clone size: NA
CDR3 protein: CASSVGRSNQPQHF
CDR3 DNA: TGTGCCAGCAGTGTAGGCCGGAGCAATCAGCCCCAGCATTTT

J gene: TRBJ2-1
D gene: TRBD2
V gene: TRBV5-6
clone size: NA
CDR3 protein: CASSRRSGGLGNEQFF
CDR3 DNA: TGTGCCAGCAGCCGCCGAAGCGGGGGCCTCGGCAATGAGCAGTTCTTC

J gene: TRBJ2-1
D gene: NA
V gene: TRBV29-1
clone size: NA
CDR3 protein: CSVERPTYNEQFF
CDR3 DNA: TGCAGCGTTGAAAGGCCAACCTACAATGAGCAGTTCTTC

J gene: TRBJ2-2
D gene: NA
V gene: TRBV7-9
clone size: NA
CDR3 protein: CASSFGPNTGELFF
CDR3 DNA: TGTGCCAGCAGCTTTGGACCGAACACCGGGGAGCTGTTTTTT

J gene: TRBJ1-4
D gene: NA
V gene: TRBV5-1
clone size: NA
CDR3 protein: CASSLSPEHGNEKLFF
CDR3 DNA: TGCGCCAGCAGCCTAAGCCCGGAACACGGGAATGAAAAACTGTTTTTT

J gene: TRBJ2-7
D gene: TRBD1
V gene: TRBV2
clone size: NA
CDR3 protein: CASRLQGATYEQYF
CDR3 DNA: TGTGCCAGCAGACTACAGGGGGCGACCTACGAGCAGTACTTC

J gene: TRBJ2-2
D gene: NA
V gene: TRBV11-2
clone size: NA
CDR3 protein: CASRWGADGELFF
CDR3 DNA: TGTGCCAGCCGGTGGGGGGCTGACGGGGAGCTGTTTTTT

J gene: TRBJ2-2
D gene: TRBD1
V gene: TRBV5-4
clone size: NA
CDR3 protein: CASSLAHGQGVTGELFF
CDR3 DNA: TGTGCCAGCAGCTTGGCCCACGGACAGGGAGTCACCGGGGAGCTGTTTTTT

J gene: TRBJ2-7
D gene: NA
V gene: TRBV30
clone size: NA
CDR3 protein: CAWTFSGATGEQYF
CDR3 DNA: TGTGCCTGGACCTTTAGCGGGGCGACAGGGGAGCAGTACTTC

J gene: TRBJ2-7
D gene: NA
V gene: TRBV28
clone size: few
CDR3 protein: CASSLEYEQYF
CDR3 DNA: TGTGCCAGCAGTTTAGAATACGAGCAGTACTTC

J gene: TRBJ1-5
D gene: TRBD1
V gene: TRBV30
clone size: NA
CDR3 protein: CAWSGQGGGNQPQHF
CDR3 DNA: TGTGCCTGGAGCGGACAGGGAGGGGGCAATCAGCCCCAGCATTTT

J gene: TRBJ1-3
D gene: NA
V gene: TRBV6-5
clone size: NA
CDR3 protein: CASSSPDRRGNTIYF
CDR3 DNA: TGTGCCAGCAGTAGCCCGGACCGGAGGGGAAACACCATATATTTT

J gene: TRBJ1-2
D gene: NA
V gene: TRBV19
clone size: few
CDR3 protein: CASEHYGYTF
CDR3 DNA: TGTGCCAGTGAACACTATGGCTACACCTTC

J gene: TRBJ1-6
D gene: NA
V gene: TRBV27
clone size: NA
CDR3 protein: CASSFSGVNSYNSPLHF
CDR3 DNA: TGTGCCAGCAGTTTCTCCGGAGTCAATTCCTATAATTCACCCCTCCACTTT

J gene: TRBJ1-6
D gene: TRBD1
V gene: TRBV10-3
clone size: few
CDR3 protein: CATWDSGDSPLHF
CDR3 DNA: TGTGCCACATGGGACAGCGGTGATTCACCCCTCCACTTT

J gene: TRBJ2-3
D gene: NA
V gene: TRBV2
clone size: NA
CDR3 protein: CARARADTQYF
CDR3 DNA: TGTGCCAGAGCCAGGGCTGATACGCAGTATTTT

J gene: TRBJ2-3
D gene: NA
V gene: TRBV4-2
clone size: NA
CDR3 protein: CASSQVAQGPDTQYF
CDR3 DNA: TGTGCCAGCAGCCAAGTGGCGCAGGGCCCAGATACGCAGTATTTT

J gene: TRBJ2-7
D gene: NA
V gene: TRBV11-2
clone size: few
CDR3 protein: CASSLVDSSYEQYF
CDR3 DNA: TGTGCCAGCAGCTTAGTAGACAGTTCCTACGAGCAGTACTTC

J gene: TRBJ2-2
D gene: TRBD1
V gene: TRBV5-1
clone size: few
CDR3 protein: CASSYALQGAGTGELFF
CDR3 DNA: TGCGCCAGCAGCTACGCCCTACAGGGGGCAGGCACCGGGGAGCTGTTTTTT

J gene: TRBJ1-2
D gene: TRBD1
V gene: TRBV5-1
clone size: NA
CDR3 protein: CASRVGTGNYGYTF
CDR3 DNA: TGCGCCAGCAGGGTCGGGACAGGGAACTATGGCTACACCTTC

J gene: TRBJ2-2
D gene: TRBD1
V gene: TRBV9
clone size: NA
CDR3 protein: CASSLLGTANTGELFF
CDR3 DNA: TGTGCCAGCAGCCTCCTAGGGACAGCGAACACCGGGGAGCTGTTTTTT

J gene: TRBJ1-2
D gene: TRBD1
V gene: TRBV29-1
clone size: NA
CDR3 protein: CSVRRQGSYGYTF
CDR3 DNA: TGCAGCGTACGAAGACAGGGCTCTTATGGCTACACCTTC

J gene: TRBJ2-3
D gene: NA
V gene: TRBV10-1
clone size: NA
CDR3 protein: CASNEDSTDTQYF
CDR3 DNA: TGCGCCAGCAATGAAGACAGCACAGATACGCAGTATTTT

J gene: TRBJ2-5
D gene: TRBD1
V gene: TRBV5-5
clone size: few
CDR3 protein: CASSLTGAETQYF
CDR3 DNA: TGTGCCAGCAGTTTGACAGGGGCAGAGACCCAGTACTTC

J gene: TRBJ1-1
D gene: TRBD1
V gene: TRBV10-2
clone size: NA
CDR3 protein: CASSEVSGGREAFF
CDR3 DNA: TGCGCCAGCAGTGAGGTGTCAGGGGGGAGGGAAGCTTTCTTT

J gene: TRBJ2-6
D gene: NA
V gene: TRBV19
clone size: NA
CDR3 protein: CASSPTRGRSSGANVLTF
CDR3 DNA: TGTGCCAGTAGTCCGACCAGAGGTAGGAGCTCTGGGGCCAACGTCCTGACTTTC

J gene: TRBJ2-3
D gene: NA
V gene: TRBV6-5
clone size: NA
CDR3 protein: CASSGIYSSTDTQYF
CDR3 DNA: TGTGCCAGCAGTGGGATCTACTCCAGCACAGATACGCAGTATTTT

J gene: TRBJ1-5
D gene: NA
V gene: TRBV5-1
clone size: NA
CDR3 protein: CASSPLPLNGNQPQHF
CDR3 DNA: TGCGCCAGCAGCCCATTGCCCCTTAACGGCAATCAGCCCCAGCATTTT

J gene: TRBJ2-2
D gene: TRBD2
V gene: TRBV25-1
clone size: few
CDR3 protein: CASSHSGGTGELFF
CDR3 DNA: TGTGCCAGCAGTCATAGCGGGGGGACCGGGGAGCTGTTTTTT

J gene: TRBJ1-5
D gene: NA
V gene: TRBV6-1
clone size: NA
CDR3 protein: CASRQGIGNQPQHF
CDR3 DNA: TGTGCCAGCAGACAGGGCATTGGCAATCAGCCCCAGCATTTT

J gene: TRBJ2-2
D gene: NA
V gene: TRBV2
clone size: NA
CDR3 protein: CASSVASPTGELFF
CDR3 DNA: TGTGCCAGCAGTGTGGCAAGCCCCACCGGGGAGCTGTTTTTT

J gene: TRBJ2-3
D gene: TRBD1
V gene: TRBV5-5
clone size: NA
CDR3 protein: CASSPGGQFPTDTQYF
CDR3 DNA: TGTGCCAGCAGCCCTGGGGGACAGTTCCCCACAGATACGCAGTATTTT

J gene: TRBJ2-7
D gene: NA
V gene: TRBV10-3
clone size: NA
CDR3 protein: CAISQGDYEQYF
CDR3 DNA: TGTGCCATCAGTCAGGGCGACTACGAGCAGTACTTC

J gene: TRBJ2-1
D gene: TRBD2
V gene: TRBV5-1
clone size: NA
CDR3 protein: CASSGPGGNEQFF
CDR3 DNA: TGCGCCAGCAGCGGGCCGGGGGGGAATGAGCAGTTCTTC

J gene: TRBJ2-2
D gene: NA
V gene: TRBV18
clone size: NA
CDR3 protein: CASSPNHGVPGELFF
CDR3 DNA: TGTGCCAGCTCACCGAATCACGGGGTTCCCGGGGAGCTGTTTTTT

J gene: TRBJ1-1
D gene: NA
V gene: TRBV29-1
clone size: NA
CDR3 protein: CSVLGTEAFF
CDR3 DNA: TGCAGCGTTCTGGGGACTGAAGCTTTCTTT

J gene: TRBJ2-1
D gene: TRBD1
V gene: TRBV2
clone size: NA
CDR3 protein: CASGLGQGVYEQFF
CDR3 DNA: TGTGCCAGCGGATTGGGACAGGGGGTCTATGAGCAGTTCTTC

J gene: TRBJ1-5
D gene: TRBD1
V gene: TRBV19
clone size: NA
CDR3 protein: CASSIGDRGSQPQHF
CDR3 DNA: TGTGCCAGTAGTATAGGGGACAGGGGATCTCAGCCCCAGCATTTT

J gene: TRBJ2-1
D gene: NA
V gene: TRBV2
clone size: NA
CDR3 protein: CASSVYEQFF
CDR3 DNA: TGTGCCAGCAGTGTCTATGAGCAGTTCTTC

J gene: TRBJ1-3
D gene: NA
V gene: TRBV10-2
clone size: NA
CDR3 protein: CATNLGNTIYF
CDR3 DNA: TGCGCCACCAACCTGGGAAACACCATATATTTT

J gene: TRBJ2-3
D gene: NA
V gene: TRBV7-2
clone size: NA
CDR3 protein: CASSLKQRTSTDTQYF
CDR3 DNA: TGTGCCAGCAGCTTAAAACAGCGCACTAGCACAGATACGCAGTATTTT

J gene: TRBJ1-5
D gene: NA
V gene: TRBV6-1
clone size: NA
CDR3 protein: CASSIRVRDQPQHF
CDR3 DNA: TGTGCCAGCAGTATCCGGGTCAGGGATCAGCCCCAGCATTTT

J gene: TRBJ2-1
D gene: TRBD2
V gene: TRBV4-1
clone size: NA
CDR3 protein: CASSPAGLAGNEQFF
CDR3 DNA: TGCGCCAGCAGCCCCGCGGGACTAGCTGGAAATGAGCAGTTCTTC

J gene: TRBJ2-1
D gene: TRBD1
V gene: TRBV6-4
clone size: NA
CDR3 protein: CASSPGTEYNEQFF
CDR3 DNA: TGTGCCAGCAGTCCCGGGACAGAGTACAATGAGCAGTTCTTC